The 21 T cell receptor beta chains below all came from one sample that was sequenced in a study of blood T cell repertoires in COVID-19. Profiling relied on immunoSEQ multiplex PCR, and the TCRdb table lists in-frame clones only, not all of them. The table lists about 270,000 clones, approximately 90% of them singletons. The sample taken for sequencing was PBMCs or T cells enriched from blood (not recorded which). Receptor source: a woman aged 25 to 39 with acute COVID-19.

This chain joins TRBV11-1 and TRBJ2-1; maybe TRBD1 (6 bases). The V end lost 5 bases, the J end lost 0 bases, and 11 bases lay between the germline ends. The CDR3 is 15 residues long. Germline V gives CDR1 SGHAT, CDR2 FQDESV (reference sequence). The CDR3, as DNA: TGTGCCAGCAGCCCAGCAGGGGTCTCCTACAATGAGCAGTTCTTC. Its protein is CASSPAGVSYNEQFF.

The chain combines TRBV27 with TRBJ2-1; maybe TRBD1 (5 bases). From germline, CDR1 is MNHEY and CDR2 SMNVEV (reference sequence). V lost 2 bases and J lost 5, with 13 bases in between. The CDR3 runs to 15 residues. As DNA, the CDR3 is TGTGCCAGCAGTTTAAGCAGGACAAGCGACAATGAGCAGTTCTTC. It encodes CASSLSRTSDNEQFF.

V usage is TRBV28 and J usage is TRBJ1-1; D not resolved. Germline CDR1 and CDR2: MDHEN and SYDVKM. With 6 bases removed from V and 0 bases from J, the gap between germline ends came to 8 bases. The CDR3 loop spans 13 amino acids. CDR3 bases: TGTGCCAGCAGCCCCCCAGTGAACACTGAAGCTTTCTTT. It specifies CASSPPVNTEAFF.

V usage is TRBV2 and J usage is TRBJ2-3; 9 positions match TRBD2. The germline CDR1 and CDR2 sequences are SNHLY and FYNNEI. This CDR3 spans 16 amino acids. Germline trimming cut 6 bases from V and 2 bases from J; bases unmatched to any gene: 9. The CDR3 DNA sequence: TGTGCCAGCAGCCCCGTAAGCGGGAGGATCACAGATACGCAGTATTTT. It yields the protein CASSPVSGRITDTQYF.

The V and J genes are TRBV7-6 and TRBJ2-3; D may be TRBD1 (6 bases). Germline loops: CDR1 SGHVS, CDR2 FNYEAQ. The CDR3 loop spans 15 amino acids. With 4 bases removed from V and 3 bases from J, the gap between germline ends came to 14 bases. The CDR3 DNA reads TGTGCCAGCAGCTACAGGGAGTCAAGGACAGATACGCAGTATTTT. Residues: CASSYRESRTDTQYF.

V and J are TRBV24-1 and TRBJ2-7; TRBD1 might be the D (6 bases). CDR3 length: 15 residues. Germline V gives CDR1 KGHDR, CDR2 SFDVKD. V was clipped by 0 bases and J by 3 bases, with 11 bases between them. The CDR3 bases are TGTGCCACCAGTGATTTGGGACAGATTCTCTACGAGCAGTACTTC. This codes for CATSDLGQILYEQYF.

CDR3 bases: TGCGCCAGCAGCCAAGATCTTGCGGGAGGGGCCAAAAACATTCAGTACTTC. Translated, it gives CASSQDLAGGAKNIQYF. The gene calls are TRBV4-1 and TRBJ2-4; TRBD2 agrees at 9 bases. CDR3 length: 17 amino acids. From germline, CDR1 is MGHRA and CDR2 YSYEKL. V trimming: 0 bases; J trimming: 1 base; junction bases outside the gene matches: 4.

This chain joins TRBV28 and TRBJ2-1; D may be TRBD1 (5 bases). The germline gives CDR1 MDHEN, CDR2 SYDVKM. The germline V and J ends were trimmed by 5 bases and 8 bases, with 10 bases remaining between them. The CDR3 spans 12 residues. CDR3 protein: CASSQLGDEQFF. The DNA of the CDR3 is TGTGCCAGCAGTCAGCTAGGGGATGAGCAGTTCTTC.

This chain links TRBV27 with TRBJ1-1; 7 bases match TRBD1. This CDR3 contains 16 residues. Germline values: CDR1 MNHEY, CDR2 SMNVEV (reference sequence). J was trimmed by 4 bases and V by 4 bases; bases with no gene match: 12. CDR3: CASSSTPSGGFTEAFF. CDR3 sequence (DNA): TGTGCCAGCAGTTCAACCCCTTCAGGGGGTTTCACTGAAGCTTTCTTT.

V and J are TRBV27 and TRBJ1-4, with 8 positions matching TRBD1. The CDR3 length is 15 residues. Germline-derived CDR1 and CDR2 are MNHEY and SMNVEV (reference sequence). V lost 0 bases and J lost 7; bases outside the gene matches: 4. Written as DNA, the CDR3 is TGTGCCAGCAGTTTATCCCCGGACAGGGCTGAAAAACTGTTTTTT. It translates to CASSLSPDRAEKLFF.

V is TRBV10-3 and J is TRBJ2-7; 10 nucleotides line up with TRBD2. The germline CDR1 and CDR2 sequences are ENHRY and SYGVKD. V lost 3 bases and J lost 1; bases outside the gene matches: 9. The CDR3 contains 17 residues. This CDR3 is CAISDPPGLASSYEQYF. CDR3 coding DNA: TGTGCCATCAGTGATCCGCCGGGACTAGCGTCTTCCTACGAGCAGTACTTC.

The chain joins TRBV19 to TRBJ1-6, with a weak D call TRBD1 (6 bases). CDR1 LNHDA and CDR2 SQIVND come from the germline V gene (reference sequence). Trimming removed 7 bases at V and 6 bases at J, with 16 bases between. CDR3 length: 15 amino acids. CDR3: CASNNFGQSNSPLHF. The CDR3 nucleotides are TGTGCCAGTAATAATTTCGGACAGTCTAATTCACCCCTCCACTTT.

The chain couples TRBV7-6 to TRBJ2-7, with D possibly being TRBD2 (5 bases). The CDR3 totals 15 residues. Trimming removed 0 bases from V and 3 bases from J, with 12 bases in between. Looked up from germline, CDR1 is SGHVS and CDR2 is FNYEAQ. CDR3: CASSLAISGNYEQYF. The CDR3 nucleotides read TGTGCCAGCAGCTTAGCTATCAGCGGAAACTACGAGCAGTACTTC.

This clone has only one observation. The CDR3 nucleotides are TGTGCCAGCAGCCAAGATCCAGGACTAGCGGGAGTTGACAATGAGCAGTTCTTC. Translation gives CASSQDPGLAGVDNEQFF. This chain links TRBV14 with TRBJ2-1; 13 bases map to TRBD2. The germline CDR1 and CDR2 sequences are SGHDN and FVKESK. The CDR3 extends over 18 amino acids. V dropped 0 bases and J dropped 5; count of bases not matched to a gene: 7.

The chain employs TRBV6-4 and TRBJ1-2; possibly TRBD1 for D (6 bases). Germline V lookup: CDR1 MRHNA, CDR2 SNTAGT. The germline V and J ends were trimmed by 0 bases and 4 bases, with 21 bases remaining between them. This CDR3 has 18 residues. The CDR3 sequence is CASSDSISGGQNFYGYTF. The CDR3 bases are TGTGCCAGCAGTGACTCGATTAGCGGGGGGCAGAACTTCTATGGCTACACCTTC.

V and J are TRBV27 and TRBJ2-3; TRBD2 agrees at 8 bases. With V trimmed by 6 bases and J by 1 base, 18 bases remained unmatched. Germline assignment: CDR1 MNHEY and CDR2 SMNVEV (reference sequence). The CDR3 totals 19 residues. CDR3: CASSQWAQAGVRGTDTQYF. The CDR3 bases are TGTGCCAGCAGCCAATGGGCCCAAGCGGGAGTTCGAGGCACAGATACGCAGTATTTT.

DNA of the CDR3: TGTGCCAGCAGCTCGACTAGCGGGGGGTACTACGAGCAGTACTTC. It is translated as CASSSTSGGYYEQYF. J is TRBJ2-7 and V is TRBV6-5; 13 bases agree with TRBD2. Germline CDR1 MNHEY, CDR2 SVGAGI. J was trimmed by 3 bases and V by 6 bases; bases with no gene match: 5. CDR3 length: 15 residues.

The chain is built from TRBV19 and TRBJ1-1; D ambiguous. The CDR3 is made up of 15 amino acids. The germline V gene has CDR1 LNHDA and CDR2 SQIVND (reference sequence). V dropped 10 bases and J dropped 4 bases, with 22 bases sitting between them. The chain's CDR3 is CATKAGAEVSTEAFF. CDR3 DNA sequence: TGTGCCACCAAGGCGGGCGCGGAAGTGTCCACTGAAGCTTTCTTT.

V usage is TRBV2 and J usage is TRBJ2-3, with D possibly matching TRBD1 (6 bases). Germline V gene lookup returns CDR1 SNHLY and CDR2 FYNNEI. There are 14 residues in the CDR3. Deletions cut 7 bases from V and 4 bases from J, with 15 bases between. CDR3: CASNQVQGADTQYF. The CDR3 DNA sequence: TGTGCCAGCAACCAAGTACAGGGTGCAGATACGCAGTATTTT.

This chain links TRBV19 with TRBJ1-1; D gene unclear. The CDR3 covers 14 residues. The germline V gene has CDR1 LNHDA and CDR2 SQIVND (reference sequence). Trimming pared 6 bases from V and 0 bases from J, leaving 11 bases between. This CDR3 reads CASRRGEMNTEAFF. The CDR3 region has the DNA TGTGCCAGTAGGCGCGGAGAGATGAACACTGAAGCTTTCTTT. The complete variable domain, with remaining parts taken from reference TRBV19 and TRBJ1-1, reads DGGITQSPKYLFRKEGQNVTLSCEQNLNHDAMYWYRQDPGQGLRLIYYSQIVNDFQKGDIAEGYSVSREKKESFPLTVTSAQKNPTAFYLCASRRGEMNTEAFFGQGTRLTVV.

The chain joins TRBV4-2 to TRBJ2-6; D perhaps matches TRBD2 (6 bases). The germline V gene encodes CDR1 LGHNA and CDR2 YNFKEQ. The ends were cut back, 0 bases at V and 0 bases at J, with 6 bases in the middle. The CDR3 sequence is 16 residues long. CDR3: CASSQEGGSGANVLTF. Written as DNA, the CDR3 is TGTGCCAGCAGCCAAGAGGGGGGCTCTGGGGCCAACGTCCTGACTTTC.